This TCR beta chain is drawn from a study of control samples from healthy donors and cancer patients. With 1 base removed from V and 1 base from J, the gap between germline ends came to 10 bases. The CDR3 has 16 residues. Germline CDR1 is LGHNA and CDR2 is YSLEER. Method: immunoSEQ multiplex PCR; TCRdb's copy keeps in-frame clones and lacks some. The table has some 160,000 clones, under 90% seen once; the top ten hold about 4.9%. This TCR was recovered from a man in his thirties or forties in good health. The sample consisted of blood. The genes are TRBV4-3 and TRBJ2-2; unclear D gene. The CDR3, as DNA: TGCGCCAGCAGCCAAGTCGTGACACAGAACACCGGGGAGCTGTTTTTT. This translates into CASSQVVTQNTGELFF.